Shown below are 26 T cell receptor beta chains from a single sample sequenced in a study of a mutant IDH1 vaccine in newly diagnosed glioma. Profiled with immunoSEQ multiplex PCR; TCRdb holds only in-frame clones, not every one. The sample records 60,000 or so clones, about 88% being singletons. Time point given: week 5, during vaccination. Each vaccine dose was 300 ug of mutant IDH1 20-mer peptide, with topical imiquimod. No antigens are known for them. Specimen: PBMCs, collected from a glioma patient whose treatment included an IDH1 peptide vaccine. Every receptor here comes from a woman in her 50s with glioma.

The chain recombines TRBV27 with TRBJ1-1; no definite D call. Germline assignment: CDR1 MNHEY and CDR2 SMNVEV (reference sequence). CDR3 size: 12 residues. Trimming cost V 6 bases and J 0 bases, with 5 bases left between them. DNA for the CDR3: TGTGCCAGCAGGACCATGAACACTGAAGCTTTCTTT. It is translated as CASRTMNTEAFF.

The chain joins TRBV29-1 to TRBJ2-7; 11 positions match TRBD2. J gave up 2 bases and V 6 bases, and 3 bases lay outside the gene matches. From germline, CDR1 is SQVTM and CDR2 ANQGSEA. The CDR3 is made up of 13 amino acids. The CDR3 protein is CSVGTSGTYEQYF. The CDR3, as DNA: TGCAGCGTCGGGACTAGCGGCACCTACGAGCAGTACTTC.

A remark on this clone: Relative to the germline gene, one junction end is altered; a read error may explain this. This chain uses TRBV6-1 with TRBJ1-1; 7 bases line up with TRBD1. Germline CDR1 MNHNS, CDR2 SASEGT. The CDR3 sequence is 9 residues long. The chain's CDR3 is CASRPRDSF. Written as DNA, the CDR3 is TGTGCCAGCAGACCCCGGGACAGCTTT.

V gene TRBV6-5 combines with J gene TRBJ1-1; D gene uncertain. V shed 6 bases and J shed 0 bases, with 14 bases lying between them. CDR3 length equals 15 residues. Germline CDR1 reads MNHEY; CDR2 reads SVGAGI. Here the CDR3 reads CASRRGSQLNTEAFF. CDR3 DNA sequence: TGTGCCAGCAGGAGAGGAAGCCAGCTGAACACTGAAGCTTTCTTT.

The gene calls are TRBV19 and TRBJ1-5; no firm D call. Trimming cost V 3 bases and J 4 bases, with 10 bases left between them. Germline CDR1 and CDR2: LNHDA and SQIVND (reference sequence). The CDR3 consists of 14 residues. In DNA, the CDR3 is TGTGCCAGTAGTATTTATCAAGCGAATCAGCCCCAGCATTTT. Translating gives CASSIYQANQPQHF.

The CDR3 bases are TGTGCCAGCAGCTTGGGGGGGACAAGCCATGGCTACACCTTC. Translation gives CASSLGGTSHGYTF. This sequence joins TRBV5-6 and TRBJ1-2, with D perhaps TRBD1 (6 bases). Germline CDR1 reads SGHDT; CDR2 reads YYEEEE. This CDR3 comprises 14 residues. V was cut by 0 bases and J by 6 bases, with 12 bases left in between. The full variable domain, with the rest looked up from reference TRBV5-6 and TRBJ1-2, is DAGVTQSPTHLIKTRGQQVTLRCSPKSGHDTVSWYQQALGQGPQFIFQYYEEEERQRGNFPDRFSGHQFPNYSSELNVNALLLGDSALYLCASSLGGTSHGYTFGSGTRLTVV.

The rearrangement uses TRBV15 and TRBJ2-2, with 8 bases that match TRBD2. In germline, CDR1 is LNHNV, CDR2 YYDKDF (reference sequence). This CDR3 region has 17 residues. Trimming cost V 0 bases and J 4 bases; bases outside gene matches: 7. The CDR3 DNA sequence: TGTGCCACCAGCAGAGAAACGGGGGGGCCTCGCACCGGGGAGCTGTTTTTT. It translates to CATSRETGGPRTGELFF.

This chain uses TRBV7-6 with TRBJ1-4; a possible D gene is TRBD1 (5 bases). This CDR3 is 16 amino acids long. V lost 5 bases, J lost 5 bases, and 18 bases lay in between. Germline V gives CDR1 SGHVS, CDR2 FNYEAQ. CDR3 in DNA: TGTGCCAGCAGCCCCAATTTAGGGACGGTAAATGAAAAACTGTTTTTT. The encoded protein is CASSPNLGTVNEKLFF.

This clone was picked up a small number of times. This chain links TRBV19 with TRBJ1-3, with D possibly being TRBD1 (5 bases). This CDR3 is built from 11 residues. Germline V gene data show CDR1 as LNHDA and CDR2 as SQIVND (reference sequence). Deletions cut 7 bases from V and 8 bases from J, with 9 bases between. CDR3 protein: CASIGGHTIYF. In nucleotides, the CDR3 is TGTGCCAGTATCGGGGGTCACACCATATATTTT.

CDR3 DNA sequence: TGTGCCAGCAGCGTAGATTTTGGGAACACCATATATTTT. Translated, it gives CASSVDFGNTIYF. The chain recombines TRBV9 with TRBJ1-3; D is uncertain. This CDR3 has 13 amino acids. Germline V gene data show CDR1 as SGDLS and CDR2 as YYNGEE. V was shortened by 0 bases and J by 7 bases, with 8 bases between the two germline ends.

This chain joins TRBV6-4 and TRBJ1-1; D is unresolved. Trimming shortened V by 6 bases and J by 0 bases, and 8 bases separated the two germline ends. This CDR3 has 13 residues. Germline loops: CDR1 MRHNA, CDR2 SNTAGT. CDR3 loop: CASSRDMNTEAFF. CDR3 sequence (DNA): TGTGCCAGCAGCCGGGATATGAACACTGAAGCTTTCTTT.

The V and J genes are TRBV4-2 and TRBJ1-5; TRBD1 matches 8 bases. Germline-derived CDR1 and CDR2 are LGHNA and YNFKEQ. The ends lost 1 base at V and 6 bases at J; junction bases unmatched: 8. The CDR3 has 16 amino acids. In DNA form, the CDR3 reads TGTGCCAGCAGCCAAGGTTCGCAGGGGGCGAGTCAGCCCCAGCATTTT. It yields the protein CASSQGSQGASQPQHF.

This chain uses TRBV11-2 with TRBJ1-2, with 8 bases that match TRBD1. CDR1 and CDR2 (germline): SGHAT, FQNNGV. The CDR3 length is 15 residues. V shed 1 base, J shed 6 bases, and the junction held 7 bases outside the gene matches. The CDR3 protein is CASSLGMGQEDGYTF. In DNA form, the CDR3 reads TGTGCCAGCAGCTTAGGTATGGGACAGGAGGATGGCTACACCTTC.

The table lists this clone with a count of one. This chain links TRBV4-3 with TRBJ2-1, with 9 bases lining up with TRBD1. Looked up from germline, CDR1 is LGHNA and CDR2 is YSLEER. V lost 0 bases to trimming and J lost 9 bases; unmatched junction nucleotides: 9. This CDR3 comprises 16 residues. The DNA of the CDR3 is TGCGCCAGCAGCCAAGATATGGGACAGGGTTTCAGTGAGCAGTTCTTC. It specifies CASSQDMGQGFSEQFF.

This sequence joins TRBV5-8 and TRBJ1-2; 11 bases are a match to TRBD1. Per germline, CDR1 SGHTS and CDR2 YDEGEE. V lost 0 bases, J lost 8 bases, and 3 bases stayed unmatched. There are 14 residues in the CDR3. The CDR3 DNA reads as TGTGCCAGCAGCTTGGATGGGACAGGGGGAGGCTACACCTTC. It is translated as CASSLDGTGGGYTF.

The rearrangement joins TRBV25-1 to TRBJ2-7; D unclear. CDR1 is MGHDK, CDR2 SYGVNS, per germline. The CDR3 consists of 14 residues. V was shortened by 6 bases and J by 4 bases, with 16 bases between the two germline ends. CDR3 DNA sequence: TGTGCCAGCAGCCTCGTTAGGAGAGCGTACGAGCAGTACTTC. Amino acids: CASSLVRRAYEQYF.

The chain is built from TRBV18 and TRBJ2-5; TRBD2 is a possible D gene (6 bases). The CDR3 has 14 amino acids. Germline V gene data show CDR1 as KGHSH and CDR2 as LQKENI. V was trimmed by 4 bases and J by 5 bases, leaving 14 bases between them. CDR3 nucleotide sequence: TGTGCCAGCTCACAAGGGACTCTGGGGGAGACCCAGTACTTC. Protein sequence: CASSQGTLGETQYF.

This clone was seen only once. The J gene is TRBJ1-2, the V gene TRBV11-2; possibly TRBD1 for D (6 bases). The CDR3 is 13 residues long. V was clipped by 6 bases and J by 5 bases, with 13 bases between them. Germline assignment: CDR1 SGHAT and CDR2 FQNNGV. The CDR3: CASSRSGHYGYTF. In nucleotides, the CDR3 is TGTGCCAGCAGTCGATCGGGACATTATGGCTACACCTTC.

The gene calls are TRBV28 and TRBJ2-7, with TRBD1 as a possible D gene (5 bases). Per germline, CDR1 MDHEN and CDR2 SYDVKM. The CDR3 is 13 amino acids. V was clipped by 10 bases and J by 0 bases, with 13 bases between them. CDR3 amino acids: CATFDRYSYEQYF. The CDR3 bases are TGTGCCACCTTCGACAGATACTCCTACGAGCAGTACTTC. Complete variable domain (other parts from reference TRBV28 and TRBJ2-7): DVKVTQSSRYLVKRTGEKVFLECVQDMDHENMFWYRQDPGLGLRLIYFSYDVKMKEKGDIPEGYSVSREKKERFSLILESASTNQTSMYLCATFDRYSYEQYFGPGTRLTVT.

The gene calls are TRBV19 and TRBJ1-4; D unclear. The germline gives CDR1 LNHDA, CDR2 SQIVND (reference sequence). Trimming cost V 5 bases and J 8 bases, with 12 bases left between them. The CDR3 contains 13 residues. CDR3 region: CASSQPGGEKLFF. The CDR3, as DNA: TGTGCCAGTAGTCAACCCGGAGGGGAAAAACTGTTTTTT.

This chain connects TRBV4-1 to TRBJ2-7; 9 nucleotides align to TRBD1. The CDR3 runs 15 residues. V shed 3 bases and J 2 bases; nucleotides not matched to a gene: 5. Germline V gene lookup returns CDR1 MGHRA and CDR2 YSYEKL. The CDR3 DNA reads as TGCGCCAGCAGCCATAGGACAGGGGAGGCCTACGAGCAGTACTTC. The encoded protein is CASSHRTGEAYEQYF.

The chain joins TRBV30 to TRBJ1-3; possible D gene TRBD1, 6 bases. There are 15 residues in the CDR3. V lost 3 bases and J lost 2, with 14 bases in between. The germline CDR1 and CDR2 sequences are GTSNPN and SVGIG (reference sequence). The CDR3 protein is CAWSRDIRPGNTIYF. The CDR3 DNA follows: TGTGCCTGGAGCCGGGACATACGACCTGGAAACACCATATATTTT.

The chain employs TRBV11-3 and TRBJ2-5, with TRBD1 matching 7 bases. The CDR3 has 16 residues. Germline trimming cut 0 bases from V and 5 bases from J; bases unmatched to any gene: 9. CDR1 and CDR2 (germline): SGHNT, YENEEA. CDR3 nucleotides: TGTGCCAGCAGCTTAGATGGGACAGCAAGACTCGAGACCCAGTACTTC. Its translation: CASSLDGTARLETQYF.

The chain employs TRBV19 and TRBJ1-2; D is uncertain. This CDR3 is 13 amino acids long. Germline V gene data show CDR1 as LNHDA and CDR2 as SQIVND (reference sequence). V was pared by 3 bases and J by 4 bases, with 9 bases between. The CDR3 region is CASSMERGYGYTF. CDR3 sequence (DNA): TGTGCCAGTAGTATGGAGCGGGGCTATGGCTACACCTTC.

This clone was counted a single time. In nucleotides, the CDR3 is TGTGCCAGCAGTGCACCCCGGGTAGCGGGGGGGCAAGAGACCCAGTACTTC. It encodes CASSAPRVAGGQETQYF. The chain joins TRBV9 to TRBJ2-5; 11 bases are a match to TRBD2. The CDR3 runs 17 residues. After removal of 5 bases from V and 2 bases from J, the junction contained 11 bases not matched to a gene. Germline V gene sequence: CDR1 SGDLS, CDR2 YYNGEE.

J is TRBJ1-6 and V is TRBV5-1, with D unclear. Germline V gene lookup returns CDR1 SGHRS and CDR2 YFSETQ. The CDR3 runs 13 residues. Trimming removed 0 bases from V and 8 bases from J, with 6 bases in between. This chain's CDR3 is CASSLARDSPLHF. The CDR3 DNA reads TGCGCCAGCAGCTTGGCGAGGGATTCACCCCTCCACTTT.